The 24 T cell receptor beta chains below were found in one sample sequenced in a study of T cells in Graves' hyperthyroidism and ophthalmopathy. Amplified regions were TCR beta CDR3 sequences from RNA transcripts. The primer set for the first-round RT-PCR of the TCR CDR3 was HTBI. Each CDR3 protein is one row after TCRdb ran MiXCR on the multiplex PCR reads. The sample lists a few hundred thousand distinct CDR3 sequences; about 13% were seen once. Material for sequencing was blood. The receptors were gathered from a woman aged 18 to 35 with Graves' hyperthyroidism.

A note on this clonotype: Possible read error: a much larger clone is one base away. This rearrangement joins TRBV6-1 to TRBJ1-5, with a weak D call TRBD1 (5 bases). Germline CDR1 reads MNHNS; CDR2 reads SASEGT. The CDR3 totals 16 residues. V lost 4 bases and J lost 1, with 14 bases in between. The CDR3 loop is CASSAGGTQSNQPQHF. As DNA, the CDR3 is TGTGCCAGCAGTGCCGGGGGGACCCAGAGCAATCAGCCCCAGCATTTT.

This clonotype was picked up many times. V usage is TRBV20-1 and J usage is TRBJ2-4; TRBD2 is a possible D gene (6 bases). Germline CDR1 is DFQATT and CDR2 is SNEGSKA (reference sequence). There are 13 residues in the CDR3. Trimming took 2 bases from V and 6 from J, leaving 11 bases between them. CDR3 coding DNA: TGCAGTGCTAGACTGGAGGGACGAAACATTCAGTACTTC. Translating it yields CSARLEGRNIQYF.

On this clonotype itself: One end of the junction fails to match germline, which may point to a read error. The V and J genes are TRBV6-9 and TRBJ2-3, with D perhaps TRBD1 or TRBD2 (5 bases each). Germline assignment: CDR1 MNHGY and CDR2 SVAAGI. The CDR3 is made up of 16 amino acids. The CDR3 region is CASSYGGRPTTDTRYF. The CDR3, as DNA: TGTGCCAGCAGTTATGGGGGACGTCCTACCACAGATACGCGGTATTTT.

This clonotype was seen many times. V usage is TRBV18 and J usage is TRBJ2-1, with 16 bases identical to TRBD2. Trimming at V came to 3 bases and at J to 7 bases, leaving 9 bases not matched to a gene. Germline assignment: CDR1 KGHSH and CDR2 LQKENI. There are 18 residues in the CDR3. DNA for the CDR3: TGTGCCAGCTCACCTCCGGGACTAGCGGGAGGGCCGGGAAATGAGCAGTTCTTC. This translates into CASSPPGLAGGPGNEQFF.

This clonotype was picked up many times. The rearrangement joins TRBV11-1 to TRBJ1-6; a weak D match, TRBD1 (6 bases). The CDR3 extends over 15 amino acids. The V gene's germline CDR1 is SGHAT and CDR2 FQDESV (reference sequence). Trimming took off 3 bases at V and 10 bases at J, with 16 bases between the two ends. CDR3: CASSFYGQRGSPLHF. The CDR3 DNA reads TGTGCCAGCAGCTTCTACGGGCAGAGGGGGTCACCCCTCCACTTT.

This clonotype was counted at least ten times. This chain connects TRBV28 to TRBJ1-2, with 9 bases identical to TRBD1. V lost 7 bases to trimming and J lost 5 bases; unmatched junction nucleotides: 17. Germline V gene data show CDR1 as MDHEN and CDR2 as SYDVKM. CDR3 size: 17 residues. DNA for the CDR3: TGTGCCAGCACCCTTAAGGGGACAGGGCCTTTCCTTTATGGCTACACCTTC. It is translated as CASTLKGTGPFLYGYTF.

This clonotype was seen a few times. The chain combines TRBV9 with TRBJ1-6; no clear D. CDR1 SGDLS and CDR2 YYNGEE come from the germline V gene. Trimming cost V 5 bases and J 0 bases, with 15 bases left between them. The CDR3 sequence is 17 residues long. The CDR3 sequence is CASSESADSSYNSPLHF. In DNA form, the CDR3 reads TGTGCCAGCAGTGAATCGGCGGATAGCTCCTATAATTCACCCCTCCACTTT.

The table lists this clonotype with many counts. The CDR3 region is CASSFTGEQYF. CDR3 DNA: TGTGCCAGCAGTTTTACAGGCGAGCAGTACTTC. This chain connects TRBV12-3 or TRBV12-4 to TRBJ2-7; perhaps TRBD1 as D (5 bases). The CDR3 extends over 11 amino acids. With 3 bases removed from V and 6 bases from J, the gap between germline ends came to 6 bases.

About this clonotype itself: The conserved closing phenylalanine or tryptophan is absent in this CDR3, likely reflecting a read error. The chain combines TRBV19 with TRBJ1-1; 8 bases are shared with TRBD1. Germline V gene lookup returns CDR1 LNHDA and CDR2 SQIVND (reference sequence). With 7 bases clipped from V and 1 base from J, the junction kept 8 bases outside the gene matches. The length of the CDR3 is 15 residues. The DNA for the CDR3 is TGTGCCAGTATAGGTGGGCAGGGGGCGAACACTGAAGCTTTCCTT. Amino acid sequence: CASIGGQGANTEAFL.

The table lists this clonotype with many counts. The rearrangement uses TRBV7-2 and TRBJ2-1; D possibly uses TRBD1 or TRBD2 (5 bases each). The CDR3 extends over 11 amino acids. CDR1 is SGHTA and CDR2 is FQGNSA in the germline V gene. V lost 10 bases to trimming and J lost 11 bases, with 15 bases between them. The CDR3 coding sequence is TGTGCCAACGCCCTTACGGGGCAGCAGTTCTTC. Encoded protein: CANALTGQQFF.

V gene TRBV30 combines with J gene TRBJ2-3; D is tentatively TRBD1 or TRBD2 (5 bases each). Germline assignment: CDR1 GTSNPN and CDR2 SVGIG (reference sequence). This CDR3 has 15 residues. The ends were cut back, 4 bases at V and 4 bases at J, with 18 bases in the middle. CDR3 sequence reads: CAWTSGQLDSDTQYF. CDR3 bases: TGTGCCTGGACTAGTGGACAACTAGACTCAGATACGCAGTATTTT.

This clonotype was counted at least ten times. This sequence joins TRBV6-2 or TRBV6-3 and TRBJ1-2; the D gene is possibly TRBD1 (6 bases). Germline V gene lookup returns CDR1 MNHEY and CDR2 SVGEGT. The V end lost 7 bases, the J end lost 4 bases, and 16 bases lay between the germline ends. The CDR3 length is 14 residues. CDR3 loop: CASNSPDSLYGYTF. DNA for the CDR3: TGTGCCAGCAATTCTCCGGACAGCCTCTATGGCTACACCTTC.

The J gene is TRBJ2-1, the V gene TRBV3-1, with no clear D. V shed 4 bases and J shed 4 bases, with 8 bases lying between them. The CDR3 is made up of 13 amino acids. CDR1 and CDR2 (germline): LGHDT, YNNKEL (reference sequence). CDR3 DNA sequence: TGTGCCAGCAGCCCCACTACTTACAATGAGCAGTTCTTC. This encodes CASSPTTYNEQFF.

The table lists this clonotype with many counts. The chain links TRBV28 to TRBJ1-2, with a weak D call TRBD1 (5 bases). V lost 10 bases, J lost 4 bases, and 13 bases lay in between. The CDR3 length is 12 residues. CDR1 is MDHEN, CDR2 SYDVKM, per germline. CDR3: CATSGRSYGYTF. The CDR3 DNA reads TGTGCCACCTCGGGACGGAGCTATGGCTACACCTTC.

This clonotype has more than one count but fewer than ten. This chain uses TRBV29-1 with TRBJ1-2; D unresolved. Per the germline V gene, CDR1 is SQVTM and CDR2 is ANQGSEA. The V gene lost 0 bases and the J gene lost 7 bases, with 12 bases spanning the gap. The CDR3 extends over 13 amino acids. This CDR3 is CSVEDGPGTGYTF. In DNA, the CDR3 is TGCAGCGTTGAAGATGGTCCAGGCACTGGCTACACCTTC.

This clonotype was detected many times. In DNA, the CDR3 is TGTGCCAGCAGACGTGGACAGCCGAATGAAAAACTGTTTTTT. Residues: CASRRGQPNEKLFF. This chain links TRBV12-3 or TRBV12-4 with TRBJ1-4; tentative D call: TRBD1 (6 bases). V lost 6 bases to trimming and J lost 5 bases, with 13 bases between them. This CDR3 region has 14 residues.

In its sample, this clonotype was seen many times. The V gene is TRBV7-9, the J gene TRBJ2-1; no clear D gene. The CDR3 totals 13 residues. V was pared by 4 bases and J by 6 bases, with 10 bases between. In germline, CDR1 is SEHNR, CDR2 FQNEAQ (reference sequence). The CDR3 DNA sequence: TGTGCCAGCAGCTACGACTCACCCAATGAGCAGTTCTTC. This gives the protein CASSYDSPNEQFF.

This clonotype was detected ten times or more. The V call is TRBV27, the J call TRBJ1-2, with a tentative D call TRBD1 (6 bases). Germline V gene sequence: CDR1 MNHEY, CDR2 SMNVEV (reference sequence). The V and J ends lost 2 bases and 4 bases respectively, with 17 bases between them. CDR3 length equals 16 residues. The CDR3 region has the DNA TGTGCCAGCAGTTTAAGCGGACAGCTCAATGGCTATGGCTACACCTTC. It specifies CASSLSGQLNGYGYTF.

The CDR3 nucleotides are TGTGCCATCAGTGAGTCGTGGATTCAGTACTTC. Translating gives CAISESWIQYF. The chain joins TRBV10-3 to TRBJ2-4; D gene ambiguous. The ends were cut back, 0 bases at V and 10 bases at J, with 4 bases in the middle. Per the germline V gene, CDR1 is ENHRY and CDR2 is SYGVKD. This CDR3 is built from 11 residues.

This clonotype was seen many times. V usage is TRBV28 and J usage is TRBJ2-2; 8 bases line up with TRBD2. Germline V gene sequence: CDR1 MDHEN, CDR2 SYDVKM. CDR3 length: 15 residues. J lost 4 bases, V lost 2 bases, and 3 bases had no gene match. The CDR3 region is CASSLTGGVTGELFF. The CDR3 coding sequence is TGTGCCAGCAGTTTAACGGGAGGGGTCACCGGGGAGCTGTTTTTT.

This clonotype was observed at least ten times. In nucleotides, the CDR3 is TGTGCCAGCACCATAACCGGGACACCAACTGAAGCTTTCTTT. This sequence encodes CASTITGTPTEAFF. The chain is built from TRBV6-2 or TRBV6-3 and TRBJ1-1, with a possible D match to TRBD1 (6 bases). The CDR3 spans 14 residues. V was clipped by 7 bases and J by 5 bases, with 17 bases between them. CDR1 is MNHEY, CDR2 SVGEGT, per germline.

In its sample, this clonotype was seen many times. This sequence joins TRBV2 and TRBJ2-7; TRBD1 matches 9 bases. Trimming removed 8 bases from V and 2 bases from J; junction bases left unmatched: 10. The CDR3 loop spans 15 amino acids. Germline V gene data show CDR1 as SNHLY and CDR2 as FYNNEI. The CDR3 loop is CASLEGQGSPYEQYF. Written as DNA, the CDR3 is TGTGCCAGCCTGGAAGGACAGGGGTCCCCCTACGAGCAGTACTTC.

This clonotype came up a few times. The V call is TRBV28, the J call TRBJ2-1, with D unclear. Trimming took 3 bases from V and 3 from J, leaving 9 bases between them. Germline V CDR1 and CDR2: MDHEN, SYDVKM. This CDR3 contains 14 residues. DNA of the CDR3: TGTGCCAGCAGTTTTTTTCGGAGCTACAATGAGCAGTTCTTC. As protein: CASSFFRSYNEQFF.

The table lists this clonotype with many counts. The V call is TRBV11-2, the J call TRBJ1-6, with TRBD1 matching over 9 bases. V was pared by 5 bases and J by 10 bases, with 9 bases of the junction left unmatched. Germline V gene data show CDR1 as SGHAT and CDR2 as FQNNGV. There are 15 residues in the CDR3. The CDR3 nucleotides are TGTGCCAGCAGCATAAGGACAGGGGAAAACTCACCCCTCCACTTT. Its protein product is CASSIRTGENSPLHF.